This T cell receptor beta chain was found in a study of identical twins. The study, taken as a whole, reports: Out-of-frame alpha sequences shared between twins exhibited an excess of low generation probability.

TCRdb reprocessed the 5' RACE reads with MiXCR, giving one entry per CDR3 protein. The sample has 550,000 to 700,000 distinct CDR3 sequences, 21% seen once. This clonotype was detected a few times. The antigen remains unidentified. Healthy Caucasians made up all donors. The sample was also reused in another study, on T cells expressing NK-cell markers. That publication notes: The authors applied an anti-gamma-delta TCR antibody in several experiments, and it restricted sorting to alpha-beta TCR T cells. In four donors, these clonotypes also led the CD3+CD56-NKG2C+ fraction.

The sequenced material came from PBMCs. The sequence was collected from a woman between 18 and 29 years old in good health.

The CDR3 sequence: CASTQGAAKNIQYF. The CDR3 bases are TGTGCCAGCACCCAGGGGGCGGCCAAAAACATTCAGTACTTC. V and J are TRBV12-3 or TRBV12-4 and TRBJ2-4, with TRBD1 matching 8 bases. Unmatched junction bases numbered 3, after V lost 7 bases and J lost 1 base. CDR3 length: 14 residues.